This T cell receptor (beta chain) was sequenced during a study of T-cell reconstitution after alpha-beta-depleted transplantation in children. Unique molecular identifiers were incorporated when the TCRbeta library was constructed. TCRdb reanalysed the PCR reads using MiXCR and keeps one entry per CDR3 protein. The repertoire has 200,000 to 250,000 distinct CDR3 sequences, over 20% of them found once; the top ten carry roughly 2.7%. Germline CDR1 and CDR2: SNHLY and FYNNEI. Trimming removed 6 bases from V and 2 bases from J; junction bases left unmatched: 8. The CDR3 extends over 15 amino acids. Notes on the study in general: Elevated TCRbeta diversity at day 60 was traced, in some patients, to surviving recipient T cells and thymic progenitors. It was reported that alpha-beta T cells came from several hundred expanded graft clones (about two months after transplant). Once a year had passed after transplant, T-cell counts and diversity came mostly from newly produced T cells.

Comment on this clonotype: Its cognate antigen is unknown.

This receptor was obtained from a girl aged 2-10 years with Fanconi anemia, due to receive a stem cell transplant. The sequencing used PBMCs, collected before TCRalphabeta/CD19-depleted stem cell transplant. V and J are TRBV2 and TRBJ2-5; 8 nucleotides line up with TRBD1. Written as DNA, the CDR3 is TGTGCCAGCAGCGGACAGGGTGGAGGGCAAGAGACCCAGTACTTC. This gives the protein CASSGQGGGQETQYF.